Presented here are 10 T cell receptor beta chains from one specimen sequenced in a study of identical twins (dated by TCRdb to the mid-2010s). Receptors were amplified or captured by 5' RACE. The sample was run on an Illumina HiSeq 2000. The public reads were reprocessed in TCRdb via fastp at Q25 and MiXCR, keeping in-frame beta chains. Each entry merges the rows of one CDR3 protein and shows their most common DNA and genes. The sample includes around 300,000 distinct CDR3 sequences, with roughly 8.6% observed a single time. The top ten constitute less than 2.5% of the sample. The data were also submitted as part of a second study, on yellow fever vaccine responses in identical twins.

The sample was memory (CD45RO+) T cells sorted from blood. The cell subset or site label on this specimen signifies: CD45RO+ enriched T cells. These receptor sequences come from a young woman in good health.

The V call is TRBV10-3, the J call TRBJ2-1, with 7 bases matching TRBD2. J lost 8 bases, V lost 4 bases, and 5 bases had no gene match. CDR3 length: 13 residues. The germline V gene has CDR1 ENHRY and CDR2 SYGVKD. This CDR3 reads CAISVAGDYEQFF. DNA of the CDR3: TGTGCCATCAGTGTAGCGGGTGACTATGAGCAGTTCTTC.

This clonotype appeared many times. This chain joins TRBV12-3 or TRBV12-4 and TRBJ1-1, with 7 positions matching TRBD1. Germline trimming cut 5 bases from V and 1 base from J; bases unmatched to any gene: 4. The CDR3 sequence is 14 residues long. This CDR3 is CASSPRQGNTEAFF. The CDR3 DNA reads as TGTGCCAGCAGTCCCCGACAGGGGAACACTGAAGCTTTCTTT.

This clonotype was recorded at least ten times. CDR3 DNA: TGTGCCAGCAGCGTAGGTGGGACAGGGTTGGAGACCCAGTACTTC. It encodes CASSVGGTGLETQYF. The V gene is TRBV9, the J gene TRBJ2-5; 9 nucleotides line up with TRBD1. J gave up 5 bases and V 0 bases, and 5 bases lay outside the gene matches. CDR3 length: 15 amino acids. CDR1 SGDLS and CDR2 YYNGEE come from the germline V gene.

Concerning this clonotype itself: A much more abundant neighbour one base away suggests this may be a read error. The chain uses TRBV20-1 and TRBJ2-7; 7 bases align to TRBD1. V shed 7 bases and J 4 bases; nucleotides not matched to a gene: 7. CDR3 size: 12 residues. Germline values: CDR1 DFQATT, CDR2 SNEGSKA (reference sequence). The CDR3 reads CSGWDSRYEQYF. As DNA, the CDR3 is TGCAGTGGTTGGGACAGCAGATACGAGCAGTACTTC.

The chain couples TRBV6-2 or TRBV6-3 to TRBJ1-1; unclear D gene. V was clipped by 2 bases and J by 5 bases, with 9 bases between them. The CDR3 has 13 amino acids. The V gene's germline CDR1 is MNHEY and CDR2 SVGEGT. CDR3 in amino acids: CASSYREETEAFF. CDR3 DNA: TGTGCCAGCAGTTACAGGGAAGAGACTGAAGCTTTCTTT.

This clonotype came up a few times. The J gene is TRBJ2-1, the V gene TRBV7-6; maybe TRBD2 (7 bases). The V end lost 1 base, the J end lost 5 bases, and 15 bases lay between the germline ends. This CDR3 is 16 amino acids long. Per germline, CDR1 SGHVS and CDR2 FNYEAQ. CDR3 coding DNA: TGTGCCAGCAGCTTAGGACGGGCGGGGGCTAACAATGAGCAGTTCTTC. It translates to CASSLGRAGANNEQFF.

This clonotype has just a few counts. The chain carries TRBV18 and TRBJ2-7; D is unclear. The V end lost 0 bases, the J end lost 2 bases, and 8 bases lay between the germline ends. CDR1 is KGHSH and CDR2 is LQKENI in the germline V gene. The CDR3 totals 14 residues. CDR3 coding DNA: TGTGCCAGCTCACCACCCGGGCCCCCCTACGAGCAGTACTTC. Translation: CASSPPGPPYEQYF.

The chain links TRBV19 to TRBJ2-7; 11 bases map to TRBD2. Germline V gene data show CDR1 as LNHDA and CDR2 as SQIVND (reference sequence). The V gene end was trimmed by 6 bases and the J gene end by 0 bases; junction bases not matched to a gene: 4. This CDR3 contains 15 residues. This CDR3 is CASSRGLAASYEQYF. The CDR3 DNA reads as TGTGCCAGTAGCAGGGGACTAGCGGCCTCCTACGAGCAGTACTTC.

This clonotype has ten or more counts. The V gene is TRBV7-9, the J gene TRBJ2-2; D unclear. V was cut by 7 bases and J by 7 bases, with 10 bases left in between. This CDR3 region has 12 residues. CDR1 is SEHNR, CDR2 FQNEAQ, per germline (reference sequence). The DNA of the CDR3 is TGTGCCAGCATCCTGGGCGACGGGGAGCTGTTTTTT. It yields the protein CASILGDGELFF.

The chain employs TRBV4-1 and TRBJ2-2; TRBD1 matches at 7 bases. The germline gives CDR1 MGHRA, CDR2 YSYEKL. The CDR3 is 16 residues long. The V segment lost 6 bases and the J segment 2 bases; nucleotides outside the gene matches: 9. The CDR3, as DNA: TGCGCCAGCAGACCTCCGGGACAGCTCAACACCGGGGAGCTGTTTTTT. This gives the protein CASRPPGQLNTGELFF.